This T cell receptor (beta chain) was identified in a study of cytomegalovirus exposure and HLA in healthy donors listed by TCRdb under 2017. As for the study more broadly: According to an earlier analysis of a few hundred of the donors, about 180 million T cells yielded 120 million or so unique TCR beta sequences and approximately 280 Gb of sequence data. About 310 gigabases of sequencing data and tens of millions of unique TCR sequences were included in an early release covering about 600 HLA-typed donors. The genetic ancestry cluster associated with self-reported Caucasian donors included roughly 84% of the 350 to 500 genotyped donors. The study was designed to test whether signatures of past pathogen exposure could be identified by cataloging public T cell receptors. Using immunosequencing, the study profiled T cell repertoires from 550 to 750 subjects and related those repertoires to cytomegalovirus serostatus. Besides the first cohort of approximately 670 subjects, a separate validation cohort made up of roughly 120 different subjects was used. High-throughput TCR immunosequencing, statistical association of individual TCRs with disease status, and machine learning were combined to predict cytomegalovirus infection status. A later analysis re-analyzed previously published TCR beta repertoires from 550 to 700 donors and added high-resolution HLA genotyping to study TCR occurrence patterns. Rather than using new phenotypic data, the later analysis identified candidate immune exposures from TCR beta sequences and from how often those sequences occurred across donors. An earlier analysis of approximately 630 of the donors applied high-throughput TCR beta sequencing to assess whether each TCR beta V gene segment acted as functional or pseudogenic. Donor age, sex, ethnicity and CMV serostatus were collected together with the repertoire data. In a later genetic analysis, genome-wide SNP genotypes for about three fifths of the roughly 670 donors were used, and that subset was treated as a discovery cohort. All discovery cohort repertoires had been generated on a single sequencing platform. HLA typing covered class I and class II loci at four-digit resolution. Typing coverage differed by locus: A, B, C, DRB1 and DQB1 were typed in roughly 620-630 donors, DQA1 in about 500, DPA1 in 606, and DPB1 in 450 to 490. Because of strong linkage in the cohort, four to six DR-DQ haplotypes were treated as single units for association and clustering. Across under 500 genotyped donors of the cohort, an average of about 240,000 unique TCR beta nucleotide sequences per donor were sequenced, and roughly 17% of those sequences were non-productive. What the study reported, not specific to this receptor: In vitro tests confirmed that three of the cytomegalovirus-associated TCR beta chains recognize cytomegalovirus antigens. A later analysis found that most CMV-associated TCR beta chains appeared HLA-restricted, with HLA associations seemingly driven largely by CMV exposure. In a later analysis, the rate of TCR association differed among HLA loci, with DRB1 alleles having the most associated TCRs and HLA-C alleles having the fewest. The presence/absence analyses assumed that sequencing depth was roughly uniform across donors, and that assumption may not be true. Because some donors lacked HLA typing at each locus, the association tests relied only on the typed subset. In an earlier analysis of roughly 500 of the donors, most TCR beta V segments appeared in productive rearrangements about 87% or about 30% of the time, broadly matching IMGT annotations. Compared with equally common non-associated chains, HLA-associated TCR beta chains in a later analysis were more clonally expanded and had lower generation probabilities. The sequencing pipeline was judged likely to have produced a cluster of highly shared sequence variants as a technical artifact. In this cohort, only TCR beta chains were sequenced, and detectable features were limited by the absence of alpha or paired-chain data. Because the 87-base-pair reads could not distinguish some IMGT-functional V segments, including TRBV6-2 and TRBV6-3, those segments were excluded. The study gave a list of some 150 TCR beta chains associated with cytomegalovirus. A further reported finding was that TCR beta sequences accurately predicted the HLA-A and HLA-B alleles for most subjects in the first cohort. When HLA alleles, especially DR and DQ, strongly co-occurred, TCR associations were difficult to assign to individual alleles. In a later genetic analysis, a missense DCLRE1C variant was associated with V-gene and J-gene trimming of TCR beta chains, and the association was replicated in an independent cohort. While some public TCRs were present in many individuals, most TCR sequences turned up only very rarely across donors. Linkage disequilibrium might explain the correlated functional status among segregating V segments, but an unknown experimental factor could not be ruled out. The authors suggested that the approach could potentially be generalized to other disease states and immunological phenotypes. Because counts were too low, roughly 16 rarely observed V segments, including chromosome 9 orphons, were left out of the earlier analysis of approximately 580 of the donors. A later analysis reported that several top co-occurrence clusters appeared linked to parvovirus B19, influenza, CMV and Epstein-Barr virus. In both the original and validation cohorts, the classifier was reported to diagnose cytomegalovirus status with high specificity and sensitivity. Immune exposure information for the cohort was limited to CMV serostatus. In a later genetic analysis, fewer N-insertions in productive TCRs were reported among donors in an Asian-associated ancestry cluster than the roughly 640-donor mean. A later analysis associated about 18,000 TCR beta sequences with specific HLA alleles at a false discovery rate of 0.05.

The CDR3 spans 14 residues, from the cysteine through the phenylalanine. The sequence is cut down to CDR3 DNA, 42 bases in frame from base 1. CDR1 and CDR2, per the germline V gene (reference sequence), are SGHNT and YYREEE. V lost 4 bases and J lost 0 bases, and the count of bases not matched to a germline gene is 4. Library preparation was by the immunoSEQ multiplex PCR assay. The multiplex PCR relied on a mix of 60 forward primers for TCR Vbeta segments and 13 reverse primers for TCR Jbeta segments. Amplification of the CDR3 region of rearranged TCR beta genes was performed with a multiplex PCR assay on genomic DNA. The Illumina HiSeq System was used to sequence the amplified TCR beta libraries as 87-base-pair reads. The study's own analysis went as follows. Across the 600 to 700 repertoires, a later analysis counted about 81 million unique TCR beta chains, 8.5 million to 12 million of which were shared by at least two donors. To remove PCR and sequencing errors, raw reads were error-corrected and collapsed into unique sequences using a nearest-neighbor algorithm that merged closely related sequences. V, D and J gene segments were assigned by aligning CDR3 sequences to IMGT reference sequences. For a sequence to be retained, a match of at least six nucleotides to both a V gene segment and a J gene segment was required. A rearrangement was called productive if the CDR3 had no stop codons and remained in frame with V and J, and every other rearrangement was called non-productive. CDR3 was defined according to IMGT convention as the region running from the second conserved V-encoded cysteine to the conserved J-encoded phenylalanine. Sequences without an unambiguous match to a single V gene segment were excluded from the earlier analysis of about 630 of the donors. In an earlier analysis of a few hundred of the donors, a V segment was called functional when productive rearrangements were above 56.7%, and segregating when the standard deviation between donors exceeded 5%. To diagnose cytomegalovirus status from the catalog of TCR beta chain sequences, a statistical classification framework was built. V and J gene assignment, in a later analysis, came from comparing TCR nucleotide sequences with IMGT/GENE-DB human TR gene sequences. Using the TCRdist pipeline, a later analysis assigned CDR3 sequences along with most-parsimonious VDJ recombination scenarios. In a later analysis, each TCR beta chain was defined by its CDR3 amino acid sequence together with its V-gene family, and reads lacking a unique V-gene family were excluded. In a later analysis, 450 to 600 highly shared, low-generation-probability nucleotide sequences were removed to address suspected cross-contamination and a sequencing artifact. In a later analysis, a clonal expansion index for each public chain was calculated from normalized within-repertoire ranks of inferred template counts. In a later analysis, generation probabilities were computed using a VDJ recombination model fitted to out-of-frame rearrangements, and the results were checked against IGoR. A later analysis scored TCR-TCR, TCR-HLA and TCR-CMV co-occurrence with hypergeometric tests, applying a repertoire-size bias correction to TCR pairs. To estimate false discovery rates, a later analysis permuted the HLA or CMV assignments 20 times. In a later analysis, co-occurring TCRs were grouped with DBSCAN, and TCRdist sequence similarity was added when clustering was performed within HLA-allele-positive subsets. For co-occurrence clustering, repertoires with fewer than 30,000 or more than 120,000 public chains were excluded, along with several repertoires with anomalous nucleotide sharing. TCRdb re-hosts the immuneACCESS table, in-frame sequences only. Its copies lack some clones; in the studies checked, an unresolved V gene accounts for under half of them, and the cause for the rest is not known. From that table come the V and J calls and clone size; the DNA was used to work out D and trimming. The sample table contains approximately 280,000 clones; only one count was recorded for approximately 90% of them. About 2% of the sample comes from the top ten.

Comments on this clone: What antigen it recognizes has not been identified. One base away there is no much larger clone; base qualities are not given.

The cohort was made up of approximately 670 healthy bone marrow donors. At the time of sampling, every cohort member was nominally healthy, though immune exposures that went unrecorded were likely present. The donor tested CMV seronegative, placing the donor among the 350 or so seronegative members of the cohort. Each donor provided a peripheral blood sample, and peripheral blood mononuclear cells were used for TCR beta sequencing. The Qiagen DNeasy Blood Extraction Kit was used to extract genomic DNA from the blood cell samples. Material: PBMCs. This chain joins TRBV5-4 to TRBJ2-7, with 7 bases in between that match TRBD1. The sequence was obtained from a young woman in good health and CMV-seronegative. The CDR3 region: CASSRDSSSYEQYF. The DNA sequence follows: TGTGCCAGCAGCCGGGACAGTAGCTCCTACGAGCAGTACTTC.